The T cell receptor (beta chain) under discussion was sequenced for a study of Ad26.COV2.S vaccination and SARS-CoV-2 variants. About the study: It was the COV1001 Ad26.COV2.S trial arm that included the donor. The authors gave Ad26.COV2.S intramuscularly, either once or twice 56 days apart. General study findings and limits: The study found similar non-spike TCR breadth in vaccine and placebo recipients.

The treatment was: 19 received Ad26.COV2.S at low or high dose, single or two shots; 5 received placebo; per-sample allocation not given. The samples were gathered on day 63 after the first injection of vaccine or placebo. The CDR3 spans 13 residues. The V end was cut by 8 bases, the J end by 3 bases, with 14 bases between. CDR1 is MNHEY and CDR2 is SMNVEV in the germline V gene (reference sequence). Method: immunoSEQ multiplex PCR; TCRdb's copy keeps in-frame clones and lacks some. This sample yields approximately 300,000 clones, of which around four fifths are seen a single time; 2.1% belongs to the top ten. In this sample, this clone turned up once. Antigen unknown.

Sequencing used peripheral blood, obtained in a trial of Ad26.COV2.S vaccine versus placebo. The chain employs TRBV27 and TRBJ2-7; D is perhaps TRBD1 (6 bases). The sequence was obtained from a person between 18 and 65 years old who received the Ad26.COV2.S COVID-19 vaccine or a placebo. The CDR3 bases are TGTGCCAGCTCGTACAGGGTAAGCTACGAGCAGTACTTC. Protein sequence: CASSYRVSYEQYF.